What follows are 23 T cell receptor beta chains derived from one specimen sequenced in a study of cytomegalovirus exposure and HLA in healthy donors. PCR employed 60 Vbeta and 13 Jbeta primers. Clones were read by immunoSEQ multiplex PCR, and TCRdb kept only the in-frame ones, dropping some. The data contain some 120,000 clones, 60% to 85% of them singletons. Sequenced sample: PBMCs. The receptors stem from a middle-aged woman in good health and CMV-seronegative.

The gene calls are TRBV5-6 and TRBJ2-1; D unresolved. The CDR3 consists of 12 residues. Germline CDR1 SGHDT, CDR2 YYEEEE. Trimming removed 0 bases from V and 6 bases from J, with 4 bases in between. The CDR3 nucleotides are TGTGCCAGCAGCTTGGGTCGCAATGAGCAGTTCTTC. Encoded protein: CASSLGRNEQFF.

This chain uses TRBV28 with TRBJ1-1, with D possibly TRBD1 on 5 matching bases. CDR3 length: 13 residues. Germline CDR1 is MDHEN and CDR2 is SYDVKM. V lost 5 bases and J 4 bases, leaving 11 bases between the germline ends. The CDR3 coding sequence is TGTGCCAGCAGTAAGGCGGGGGGCACTGAAGCTTTCTTT. Protein sequence: CASSKAGGTEAFF.

This chain links TRBV7-9 with TRBJ2-4, with 10 bases fitting TRBD1. Trimming cost V 9 bases and J 8 bases; bases outside gene matches: 4. This CDR3 spans 12 amino acids. Germline V CDR1 and CDR2: SEHNR, FQNEAQ (reference sequence). This CDR3 is CASGQGVDIQYF. CDR3 bases: TGTGCCAGTGGACAGGGGGTAGACATTCAGTACTTC.

This clone appeared a few times. The chain carries TRBV9 and TRBJ1-1; D ambiguous. Between the trimmed V and J ends, which lost 0 bases and 5 bases, there was a span of 8 bases. From germline, CDR1 is SGDLS and CDR2 YYNGEE. The CDR3 has 13 amino acids. CDR3: CASSVGGRTEAFF. The CDR3 DNA sequence: TGTGCCAGCAGCGTAGGAGGGAGGACTGAAGCTTTCTTT.

The CDR3 nucleotides read TGTGCCAGCAGTTACGGACATACTGAAGCTTTCTTT. Translation: CASSYGHTEAFF. This sequence joins TRBV6-5 and TRBJ1-1; D perhaps matches TRBD1 (5 bases). The CDR3 sequence is 12 residues long. Germline V lookup: CDR1 MNHEY, CDR2 SVGAGI. The ends were cut back, 2 bases at V and 5 bases at J, with 6 bases in the middle.

This rearrangement joins TRBV9 to TRBJ1-3, with 9 bases aligning to TRBD1. CDR3 size: 18 residues. Looked up from germline, CDR1 is SGDLS and CDR2 is YYNGEE. Trimming took 3 bases from V and 4 from J; bases not matched to a gene: 14. The DNA of the CDR3 is TGTGCCAGCAGCGCCGGGGGACAGGGAATATATCTGGGAAACACCATATATTTT. This codes for CASSAGGQGIYLGNTIYF.

The chain is built from TRBV7-9 and TRBJ2-5, with TRBD2 as a possible D gene (5 bases). This CDR3 has 14 amino acids. V was clipped by 4 bases and J by 5 bases, with 14 bases between them. Germline CDR1 SEHNR, CDR2 FQNEAQ (reference sequence). The CDR3 sequence is CASSSRMGGETQYF. The CDR3 DNA sequence: TGTGCCAGCAGCTCTAGAATGGGCGGGGAGACCCAGTACTTC.

The rearrangement joins TRBV19 to TRBJ2-1; tentatively, D is TRBD1 (5 bases). Deletions cut 3 bases from V and 7 bases from J, with 13 bases between. This CDR3 has 14 amino acids. CDR1 and CDR2 (germline): LNHDA, SQIVND (reference sequence). Here the CDR3 DNA reads TGTGCCAGTAGTATCCGGACAATGTGGAATGAGCAGTTCTTC. Protein: CASSIRTMWNEQFF.

V gene TRBV4-3 combines with J gene TRBJ2-2; unclear D gene. Deletions cut 0 bases from V and 4 bases from J, with 6 bases between. The CDR3 spans 14 residues. The V gene's germline CDR1 is LGHNA and CDR2 YSLEER. The CDR3 coding sequence is TGCGCCAGCAGCCAAGACCCGGGCACCGGGGAGCTGTTTTTT. This gives the protein CASSQDPGTGELFF.

This chain links TRBV10-1 with TRBJ2-2; 7 bases are a match to TRBD1. CDR1 is WNHNN and CDR2 is SYGVQD in the germline V gene (reference sequence). The ends lost 6 bases at V and 0 bases at J; junction bases unmatched: 1. The CDR3 consists of 14 residues. This CDR3 is CASRGGPNTGELFF. For the CDR3, the DNA is TGCGCCAGCAGAGGGGGCCCGAACACCGGGGAGCTGTTTTTT.

V usage is TRBV7-2 and J usage is TRBJ2-7; D is unresolved. V was clipped by 5 bases and J by 1 base, with 3 bases between them. Per the germline V gene, CDR1 is SGHTA and CDR2 is FQGNSA. The CDR3 loop spans 11 amino acids. The CDR3 region has the DNA TGTGCCAGCAGCCCTTCCTACGAGCAGTACTTC. This translates into CASSPSYEQYF. Looking up the rest from reference TRBV7-2 and TRBJ2-7 gives the full variable domain: GAGVSQSPSNKVTEKGKDVELRCDPISGHTALYWYRQSLGQGLEFLIYFQGNSAPDKSGLPSDRFSAERTGGSVSTLTIQRTQQEDSAVYLCASSPSYEQYFGPGTRLTVT.

This clone appeared a few times. Germline is not matched at one junction end, which may reflect a read error. This sequence joins TRBV5-1 and TRBJ2-6, with D tentatively TRBD1 (6 bases). The germline V gene has CDR1 SGHRS and CDR2 YFSETQ. CDR3 length equals 18 residues. CDR3 sequence: CASSFAGDTDSGANGLTF. In DNA, the CDR3 is TGCGCCAGCAGCTTTGCGGGTGACACCGACTCAGGGGCCAACGGCCTGACTTTC.

J is TRBJ1-1 and V is TRBV29-1; D not resolved. The V gene's germline CDR1 is SQVTM and CDR2 ANQGSEA. The V end lost 2 bases, the J end lost 3 bases, and 10 bases lay between the germline ends. The CDR3 loop spans 13 amino acids. The CDR3 nucleotides are TGCAGCGTTGAAAGAGGAGGGTACACTGAAGCTTTCTTT. This codes for CSVERGGYTEAFF.

The V and J genes are TRBV9 and TRBJ2-7, with D perhaps matching TRBD2 (5 bases). The CDR3 runs 14 residues. Germline assignment: CDR1 SGDLS and CDR2 YYNGEE. V was cut by 0 bases and J by 2 bases, with 9 bases left in between. This chain's CDR3 is CASSVEDSPYEQYF. As DNA, the CDR3 is TGTGCCAGCAGCGTAGAGGACTCCCCCTACGAGCAGTACTTC.

This rearrangement joins TRBV7-9 to TRBJ2-1; TRBD1 matches 7 bases. The CDR3 contains 13 residues. Per germline, CDR1 SEHNR and CDR2 FQNEAQ (reference sequence). J lost 9 bases, V lost 3 bases, and 5 bases had no gene match. The CDR3 bases are TGTGCCAGCAGCTTTCAGGGGGTCAGTGAGCAGTTCTTC. This codes for CASSFQGVSEQFF.

This clone was observed a single time. The chain joins TRBV19 to TRBJ1-1; D may be TRBD1 (6 bases). Germline CDR1 LNHDA, CDR2 SQIVND (reference sequence). The germline V and J ends were trimmed by 2 bases and 3 bases, with 10 bases remaining between them. This CDR3 is built from 14 residues. The CDR3 sequence: CASSILPGDTEAFF. The CDR3 DNA sequence: TGTGCCAGTAGTATATTACCAGGGGACACTGAAGCTTTCTTT.

This clone appeared a few times. The V gene is TRBV23-1, the J gene TRBJ1-2; 11 nucleotides align to TRBD1. TRBV23-1 has ORF status, its function being uncertain. The J segment lost 0 bases and the V segment lost 6 bases, leaving 3 bases of the junction unmatched. The CDR3 consists of 15 residues. The CDR3 nucleotides read TGCGCCAGCAGGGGACAGGGGGTTACTAACTATGGCTACACCTTC. This gives the protein CASRGQGVTNYGYTF.

J is TRBJ1-2 and V is TRBV4-1; D is perhaps TRBD1 (5 bases). Germline-derived CDR1 and CDR2 are MGHRA and YSYEKL. The CDR3 length is 15 residues. V dropped 7 bases and J dropped 2 bases, with 17 bases sitting between them. CDR3 loop: CASNRGQGPNYGYTF. The CDR3 nucleotides are TGCGCCAGCAATCGAGGTCAGGGCCCCAACTATGGCTACACCTTC.

The V gene is TRBV15, the J gene TRBJ1-2; 9 positions match TRBD1. The CDR3 runs to 15 residues. The V segment lost 4 bases and the J segment 2 bases; nucleotides outside the gene matches: 5. The germline gives CDR1 LNHNV, CDR2 YYDKDF (reference sequence). CDR3 amino acids: CATSTGTGINYGYTF. CDR3 DNA: TGTGCCACCAGCACGGGGACAGGGATAAACTATGGCTACACCTTC.

V and J are TRBV9 and TRBJ1-5, with a tentative D call TRBD1 (6 bases). Between the trimmed V and J ends, which lost 1 base and 0 bases, there was a span of 8 bases. The CDR3 sequence is 15 residues long. Germline V gene data show CDR1 as SGDLS and CDR2 as YYNGEE. This CDR3 is CASSVYRASNQPQHF. The DNA for the CDR3 is TGTGCCAGCAGCGTATACAGGGCTAGCAATCAGCCCCAGCATTTT.

This clone is a singleton in its sample. This chain links TRBV6-1 with TRBJ2-7, with TRBD1 identical over 7 bases. Per germline, CDR1 MNHNS and CDR2 SASEGT. The CDR3 consists of 16 residues. The junction had 11 bases not matched to a gene; V was cut back by 2 bases and J by 4 bases. CDR3 DNA sequence: TGTGCCAGCAGTGAATTTATAGGGGGCTCGTCGTACGAGCAGTACTTC. Amino acids: CASSEFIGGSSYEQYF.

This chain links TRBV4-1 with TRBJ2-7; D not resolved. The CDR3 consists of 14 residues. Trimming removed 0 bases from V and 0 bases from J, with 6 bases in between. Germline assignment: CDR1 MGHRA and CDR2 YSYEKL. CDR3 protein: CASSQDELSYEQYF. In DNA form, the CDR3 reads TGCGCCAGCAGCCAAGATGAACTCTCCTACGAGCAGTACTTC.

V gene TRBV11-2 combines with J gene TRBJ2-3, with D unclear. V was trimmed by 1 base and J by 1 base, leaving 3 bases between them. The CDR3 loop spans 13 amino acids. Germline loops: CDR1 SGHAT, CDR2 FQNNGV. CDR3 loop: CASSLGGTDTQYF. The CDR3 bases are TGTGCCAGCAGCTTAGGAGGCACAGATACGCAGTATTTT.